The clone carrying this TCR beta chain was seen only a few times. Its target is unknown. The record originates from a study of early T cells in non-severe SARS-CoV-2 infection. Study-level points and caveats: Private and CD4 specificities were missed by VDJdb matching, skewed to anti-spike CD8.

Each CDR3 protein gets one entry after TCRdb re-called the 5' RACE reads with MiXCR. The sample consists of tens of thousands of distinct CDR3 sequences, around 6% of them appearing once. V lost 3 bases, J lost 5 bases, and 22 bases lay in between. Germline CDR1 reads MGHDK; CDR2 reads SYGVNS. The CDR3 is 17 amino acids. The rearrangement uses TRBV25-1 and TRBJ2-5; D tentatively fits TRBD1 or TRBD2 (6 bases each). The specimen sequenced was whole blood. The clonotype comes from an adult who was a healthcare worker with PCR-confirmed SARS-CoV-2 infection or an uninfected control (not recorded which). The CDR3 nucleotides read TGTGCCAGCAGTGATTCAACTAGCCCGGGAACAGGGGAGACCCAGTACTTC. It yields the protein CASSDSTSPGTGETQYF.